The 10 T cell receptor beta chains below were found in one sample sequenced in a study of blood T cell repertoires in COVID-19. Only in-frame clones appear in the TCRdb table, and some are missing; sequencing was by immunoSEQ multiplex PCR. Of around 180,000 clones listed, 85% to 90% are singletons. Sequenced input: PBMCs or T cells enriched from blood (not recorded which). Source of these receptors: a woman in her 40s with acute COVID-19.

V is TRBV3-1 (or the pseudogene TRBV3-2) and J is TRBJ2-3; D uncertain. Between the trimmed V and J ends, which lost 0 bases and 11 bases, there was a span of 18 bases. The CDR3 sequence is 15 residues long. CDR1 is LGHDT and CDR2 is YNNKEL in the germline V gene (reference sequence). The CDR3 region is CASSQDRVTNAVQYF. DNA for the CDR3: TGTGCCAGCAGCCAAGATCGGGTAACTAATGCAGTGCAGTATTTT.

The DNA of the CDR3 is TGTGCCAGCAGCGGCCGGGACTCCCGGGGAGAGACCCAGTACTTC. This translates into CASSGRDSRGETQYF. The rearrangement joins TRBV9 to TRBJ2-5, with a weak D call TRBD2 (6 bases). CDR3 length: 15 amino acids. Trimming left V 3 bases short and J 4 bases short, with 16 bases between. Germline assignment: CDR1 SGDLS and CDR2 YYNGEE.

This clone was detected a few times. J is TRBJ1-5 and V is TRBV19, with a tentative D call TRBD1 (6 bases). Germline-derived CDR1 and CDR2 are LNHDA and SQIVND (reference sequence). The CDR3 runs to 14 residues. The V end was cut by 6 bases, the J end by 2 bases, with 11 bases between. The CDR3 loop is CASRKGGGNQPQHF. In DNA form, the CDR3 reads TGTGCCAGTAGGAAAGGGGGAGGCAATCAGCCCCAGCATTTT.

Here the CDR3 DNA reads TGTGCCAGCAGCCCCTGGAGGGAGGGCACCGGGGAGCTGTTTTTT. Its translation is CASSPWREGTGELFF. The chain couples TRBV3-1 (or the pseudogene TRBV3-2) to TRBJ2-2; TRBD2 aligns across 7 bases. Trimming cost V 4 bases and J 4 bases; bases outside gene matches: 6. The CDR3 runs 15 residues. Germline V gives CDR1 LGHDT, CDR2 YNNKEL (reference sequence).

This chain connects TRBV24-1 to TRBJ1-5, with TRBD1 identical over 10 bases. Trimming at V came to 6 bases and at J to 0 bases, leaving 7 bases not matched to a gene. The CDR3 runs to 17 residues. CDR1 is KGHDR, CDR2 SFDVKD, per germline. CDR3 protein: CATSPGQGSYSNQPQHF. The CDR3 bases are TGTGCCACCAGTCCGGGACAGGGGTCCTATAGCAATCAGCCCCAGCATTTT.

Concerning this clone itself: Other DNA sequences from this sample encode an identical CDR3 as well. This rearrangement joins TRBV6-5 to TRBJ1-1, with D possibly being TRBD1 (5 bases). CDR3 length equals 13 residues. V dropped 6 bases and J dropped 1 base, with 9 bases sitting between them. Per the germline V gene, CDR1 is MNHEY and CDR2 is SVGAGI. CDR3 in amino acids: CASSRGQNTEAFF. The DNA of the CDR3 is TGTGCCAGCAGCCGTGGACAGAACACTGAAGCTTTCTTT.

This chain uses TRBV19 with TRBJ1-5, with no clear D. V was cut by 1 base and J by 3 bases, with 13 bases left in between. Looked up from germline, CDR1 is LNHDA and CDR2 is SQIVND (reference sequence). This CDR3 has 16 residues. The CDR3 DNA reads as TGTGCCAGTAGTATAGGATGGAGGCAGGACAATCAGCCCCAGCATTTT. Amino acids: CASSIGWRQDNQPQHF.

V is TRBV6-5 and J is TRBJ2-7; 8 bases agree with TRBD1. The ends lost 6 bases at V and 0 bases at J; junction bases unmatched: 7. The V gene's germline CDR1 is MNHEY and CDR2 SVGAGI. The CDR3 sequence is 15 residues long. The CDR3: CASSYDRGFSYEQYF. In nucleotides, the CDR3 is TGTGCCAGCAGCTATGACAGGGGATTCTCCTACGAGCAGTACTTC.

The table lists this clone with a count of one. CDR3 residues: CASTGEYSGYTF. The CDR3 nucleotides are TGTGCCAGCACAGGGGAGTATAGTGGCTACACCTTC. The chain recombines TRBV6-5 with TRBJ1-2; D might be TRBD1 (6 bases). CDR3 length equals 12 residues. CDR1 is MNHEY and CDR2 is SVGAGI in the germline V gene. The V end lost 7 bases, the J end lost 7 bases, and 13 bases lay between the germline ends.

The chain is built from TRBV4-2 and TRBJ1-2; no clear D gene. With 0 bases removed from V and 2 bases from J, the gap between germline ends came to 7 bases. Germline loops: CDR1 LGHNA, CDR2 YNFKEQ. The length of the CDR3 is 14 residues. The CDR3 protein is CASSQDGGNYGYTF. The DNA for the CDR3 is TGTGCCAGCAGCCAAGATGGCGGGAACTATGGCTACACCTTC.